This T cell receptor beta chain stems from a study of cytomegalovirus exposure and HLA in healthy donors. This clone has a single count. Researchers ran the PCR with 60 Vbeta and 13 Jbeta primers. The protocol was immunoSEQ multiplex PCR, while the TCRdb copy is restricted to in-frame clones and leaves out a portion. The sample yields over 150,000 clones, more than 65% seen once. CDR3 length: 16 residues. V lost 6 bases and J lost 5, with 17 bases in between. Germline assignment: CDR1 MDHEN and CDR2 SYDVKM. This chain joins TRBV28 and TRBJ1-6, with D perhaps TRBD1 (6 bases). Material: PBMCs. The receptor was isolated from a woman aged 45-59 years in good health and CMV-seronegative. The CDR3 bases are TGTGCCAGCAGATCGAACAGGGCAGGGAATAATTCACCCCTCCACTTT. This codes for CASRSNRAGNNSPLHF. The entire variable domain, with the rest obtained from reference TRBV28 and TRBJ1-6, is as follows: DVKVTQSSRYLVKRTGEKVFLECVQDMDHENMFWYRQDPGLGLRLIYFSYDVKMKEKGDIPEGYSVSREKKERFSLILESASTNQTSMYLCASRSNRAGNNSPLHFGNGTRLTVT.